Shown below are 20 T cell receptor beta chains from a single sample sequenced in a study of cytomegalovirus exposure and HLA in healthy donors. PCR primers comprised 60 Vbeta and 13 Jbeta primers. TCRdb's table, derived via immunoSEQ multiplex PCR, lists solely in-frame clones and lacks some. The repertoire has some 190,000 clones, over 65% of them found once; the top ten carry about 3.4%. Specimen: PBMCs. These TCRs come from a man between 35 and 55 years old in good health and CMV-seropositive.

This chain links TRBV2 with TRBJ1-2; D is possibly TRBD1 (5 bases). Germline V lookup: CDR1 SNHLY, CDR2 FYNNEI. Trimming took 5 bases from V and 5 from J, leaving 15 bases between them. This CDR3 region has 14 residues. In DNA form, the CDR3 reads TGTGCCAGCAGTCGCCTGGGAGGGGAATATGGCTACACCTTC. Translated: CASSRLGGEYGYTF.

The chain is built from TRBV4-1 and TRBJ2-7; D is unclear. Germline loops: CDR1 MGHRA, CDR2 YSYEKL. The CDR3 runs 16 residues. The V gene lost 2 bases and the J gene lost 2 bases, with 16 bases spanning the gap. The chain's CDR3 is CASSQLPRGSPYEQYF. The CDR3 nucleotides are TGCGCCAGCAGCCAACTCCCGCGCGGTAGTCCCTACGAGCAGTACTTC.

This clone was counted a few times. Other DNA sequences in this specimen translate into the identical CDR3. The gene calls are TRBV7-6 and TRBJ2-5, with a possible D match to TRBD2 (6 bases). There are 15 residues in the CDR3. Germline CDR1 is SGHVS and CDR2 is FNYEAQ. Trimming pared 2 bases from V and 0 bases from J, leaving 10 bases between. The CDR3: CASSLSGGYQETQYF. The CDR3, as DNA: TGTGCCAGCAGCTTATCTGGGGGGTACCAAGAGACCCAGTACTTC.

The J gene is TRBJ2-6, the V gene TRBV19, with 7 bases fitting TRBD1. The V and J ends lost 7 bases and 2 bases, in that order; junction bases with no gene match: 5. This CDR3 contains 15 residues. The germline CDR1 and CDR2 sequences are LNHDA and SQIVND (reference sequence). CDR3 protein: CASTGGEAGANVLTF. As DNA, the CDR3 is TGTGCCAGTACAGGGGGTGAGGCTGGGGCCAACGTCCTGACTTTC.

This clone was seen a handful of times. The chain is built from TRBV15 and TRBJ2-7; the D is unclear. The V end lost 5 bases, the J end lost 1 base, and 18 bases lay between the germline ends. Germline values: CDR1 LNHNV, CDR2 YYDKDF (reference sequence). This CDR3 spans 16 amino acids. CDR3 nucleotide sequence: TGTGCCACCAGCTTTAGACGCGGTAGCCGATCCTACGAGCAGTACTTC. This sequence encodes CATSFRRGSRSYEQYF.

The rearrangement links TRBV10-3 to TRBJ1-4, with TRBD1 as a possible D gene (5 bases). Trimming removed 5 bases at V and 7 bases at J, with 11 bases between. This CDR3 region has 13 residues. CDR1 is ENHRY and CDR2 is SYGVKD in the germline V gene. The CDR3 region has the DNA TGTGCCATCAGTCGGAGGGGTGGTGAAAAACTGTTTTTT. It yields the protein CAISRRGGEKLFF.

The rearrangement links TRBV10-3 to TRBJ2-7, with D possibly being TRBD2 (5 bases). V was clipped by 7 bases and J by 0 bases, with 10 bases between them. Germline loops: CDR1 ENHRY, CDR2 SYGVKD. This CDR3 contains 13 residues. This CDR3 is CAINHEGSYEQYF. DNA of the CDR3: TGTGCCATCAACCACGAGGGCTCCTACGAGCAGTACTTC.

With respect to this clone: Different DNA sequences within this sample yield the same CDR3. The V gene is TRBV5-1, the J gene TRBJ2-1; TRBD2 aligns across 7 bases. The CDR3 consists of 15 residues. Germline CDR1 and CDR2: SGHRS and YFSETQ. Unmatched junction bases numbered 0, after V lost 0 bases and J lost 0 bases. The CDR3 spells CASSLGGGSYNEQFF. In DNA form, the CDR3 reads TGCGCCAGCAGCTTGGGGGGGGGCTCCTACAATGAGCAGTTCTTC. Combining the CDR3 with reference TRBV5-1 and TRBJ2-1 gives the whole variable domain KAGVTQTPRYLIKTRGQQVTLSCSPISGHRSVSWYQQTPGQGLQFLFEYFSETQRNKGNFPGRFSGRQFSNSRSEMNVSTLELGDSALYLCASSLGGGSYNEQFFGPGTRLTVL.

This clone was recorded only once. The chain's CDR3 is CASSPGQDYGYTF. The CDR3 region has the DNA TGCGCCAGCAGCCCTGGACAGGACTATGGCTACACCTTC. This chain uses TRBV5-1 with TRBJ1-2, with 7 bases fitting TRBD1. With V trimmed by 4 bases and J by 3 bases, 3 bases remained unmatched. Germline-derived CDR1 and CDR2 are SGHRS and YFSETQ. The CDR3 covers 13 residues.

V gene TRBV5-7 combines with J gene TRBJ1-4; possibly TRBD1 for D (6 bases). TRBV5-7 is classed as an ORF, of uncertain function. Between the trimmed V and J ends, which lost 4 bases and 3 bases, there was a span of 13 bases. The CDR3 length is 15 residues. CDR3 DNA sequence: TGTGCCAGCAGCGCACGGACAGCGTCTAATGAAAAACTGTTTTTT. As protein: CASSARTASNEKLFF.

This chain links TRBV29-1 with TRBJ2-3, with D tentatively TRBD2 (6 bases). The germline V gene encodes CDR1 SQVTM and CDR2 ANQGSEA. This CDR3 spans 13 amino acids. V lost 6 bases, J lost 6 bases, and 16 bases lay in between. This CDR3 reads CSVGGPTVDTQYF. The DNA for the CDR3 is TGCAGCGTGGGGGGTCCTACTGTGGATACGCAGTATTTT.

As DNA, the CDR3 is TGTGCCAGCAGCCAAGATTGGGGGACAGGTAGCACCGGGGAGCTGTTTTTT. This sequence encodes CASSQDWGTGSTGELFF. The chain uses TRBV4-2 and TRBJ2-2; 8 nucleotides match TRBD1. The CDR3 runs 17 residues. With 0 bases clipped from V and 4 bases from J, the junction kept 7 bases outside the gene matches. CDR1 and CDR2 from the germline V gene are LGHNA and YNFKEQ.

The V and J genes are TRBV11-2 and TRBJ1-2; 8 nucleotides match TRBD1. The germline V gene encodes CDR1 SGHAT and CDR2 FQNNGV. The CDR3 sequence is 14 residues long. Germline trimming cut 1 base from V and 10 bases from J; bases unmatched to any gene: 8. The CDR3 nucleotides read TGTGCCAGCAGCTTAGTGGCACAGGGGGGGGACTACACCTTC. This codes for CASSLVAQGGDYTF.

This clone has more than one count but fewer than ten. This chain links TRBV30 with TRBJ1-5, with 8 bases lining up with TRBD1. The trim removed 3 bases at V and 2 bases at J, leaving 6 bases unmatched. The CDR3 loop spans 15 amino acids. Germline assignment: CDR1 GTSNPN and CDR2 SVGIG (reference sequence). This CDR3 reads CAWRRQGQGNQPQHF. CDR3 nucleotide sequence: TGTGCCTGGAGGCGACAGGGGCAAGGCAATCAGCCCCAGCATTTT.

The CDR3, as DNA: TGCGCCAGCAGCGCCGACAGGGACTACGAGCAGTACTTC. Its translation is CASSADRDYEQYF. The V gene is TRBV5-1, the J gene TRBJ2-7, with 7 nucleotides matching TRBD1. The CDR3 has 13 amino acids. The V gene's germline CDR1 is SGHRS and CDR2 YFSETQ. Losses at the gene ends were 4 bases for V and 3 bases for J; bases not matched to a gene: 4.

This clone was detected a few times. The CDR3 DNA is TGTGCCAGCTCACCACCGTCCGGACAGCATAATGAAAAACTGTTTTTT. It translates to CASSPPSGQHNEKLFF. The V call is TRBV18, the J call TRBJ1-4, with D possibly matching TRBD1 (6 bases). CDR1 KGHSH and CDR2 LQKENI come from the germline V gene. V lost 0 bases and J lost 4, with 12 bases in between. This CDR3 is 16 amino acids long.

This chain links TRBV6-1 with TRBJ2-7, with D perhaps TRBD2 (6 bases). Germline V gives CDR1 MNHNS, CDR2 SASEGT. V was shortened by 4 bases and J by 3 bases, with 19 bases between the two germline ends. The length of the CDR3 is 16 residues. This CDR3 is CASSARRGGEDYEQYF. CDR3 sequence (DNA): TGTGCCAGCAGTGCCCGACGCGGCGGGGAAGACTACGAGCAGTACTTC.

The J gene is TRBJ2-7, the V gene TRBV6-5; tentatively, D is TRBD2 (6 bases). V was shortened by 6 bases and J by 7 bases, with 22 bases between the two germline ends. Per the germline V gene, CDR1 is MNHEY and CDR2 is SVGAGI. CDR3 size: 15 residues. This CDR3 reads CASREPGLVAGEQYF. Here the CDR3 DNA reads TGTGCCAGCAGAGAACCGGGACTCGTGGCGGGAGAGCAGTACTTC.

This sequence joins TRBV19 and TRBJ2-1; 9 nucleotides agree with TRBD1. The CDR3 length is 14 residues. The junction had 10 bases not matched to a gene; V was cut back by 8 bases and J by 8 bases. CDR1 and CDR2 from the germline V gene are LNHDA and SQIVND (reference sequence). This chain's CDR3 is CASAPGQGGHEQFF. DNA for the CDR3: TGTGCCAGTGCTCCGGGACAGGGTGGCCATGAGCAGTTCTTC.

The chain's CDR3 is CASSLVGTGDTGELFF. Here the CDR3 DNA reads TGCGCCAGCAGCTTGGTGGGGACAGGGGACACCGGGGAGCTGTTTTTT. The chain recombines TRBV5-1 with TRBJ2-2; 10 bases agree with TRBD1. The germline V gene encodes CDR1 SGHRS and CDR2 YFSETQ. Trimming took 0 bases from V and 3 from J; bases not matched to a gene: 2. The CDR3 spans 16 residues. Combining the CDR3 with reference TRBV5-1 and TRBJ2-2 gives the whole variable domain KAGVTQTPRYLIKTRGQQVTLSCSPISGHRSVSWYQQTPGQGLQFLFEYFSETQRNKGNFPGRFSGRQFSNSRSEMNVSTLELGDSALYLCASSLVGTGDTGELFFGEGSRLTVL.